The TCR beta chain described here comes from a study of control samples from healthy donors and cancer patients. Trimming cost V 5 bases and J 1 base; bases outside gene matches: 9. There are 16 residues in the CDR3. The germline CDR1 and CDR2 sequences are SEHNR and FQNEAQ (reference sequence). The assay was immunoSEQ multiplex PCR, and TCRdb's table has in-frame clones only and misses some. Altogether some 110,000 clones are present, more than 75% being singletons, with the ten largest covering about 2.1%. The rearrangement joins TRBV7-9 to TRBJ2-5, with 8 bases that match TRBD2. Sequenced sample: blood. The clonotype comes from a woman in her 70s in good health. CDR3 DNA: TGTGCCAGCAGCACCGGTGCGGGGGGCCTCCAAGAGACCCAGTACTTC. Translated: CASSTGAGGLQETQYF.